These 11 T cell receptor beta chains originate from one sample sequenced in a study of radiotherapy plus CTLA-4 blockade in lung cancer. TCRdb keeps only in-frame clones here, not all; method: immunoSEQ multiplex PCR. The repertoire holds more than 55,000 clones, with approximately 80% as singletons. The sequenced sample was peripheral blood, obtained from a patient treated with radiotherapy plus ipilimumab. The receptors come from a human donor with non-small cell lung cancer who had a complete response to radiotherapy plus ipilimumab.

This chain uses TRBV20-1 with TRBJ2-1; D gene ambiguous. Trimming took off 8 bases at V and 4 bases at J, with 6 bases between the two ends. The length of the CDR3 is 10 residues. Germline V gene data show CDR1 as DFQATT and CDR2 as SNEGSKA (reference sequence). The DNA of the CDR3 is TGCAGTCCTTTTTACAATGAGCAGTTCTTC. Translation: CSPFYNEQFF.

The rearrangement uses TRBV19 and TRBJ2-7; D possibly corresponds to TRBD1 (6 bases). The length of the CDR3 is 15 residues. Trimming took 5 bases from V and 1 from J, leaving 15 bases between them. Germline CDR1 and CDR2: LNHDA and SQIVND (reference sequence). For the CDR3, the DNA is TGTGCCAGTAGTGATGTCAGGGGCAATTCCTACGAGCAGTACTTC. This codes for CASSDVRGNSYEQYF.

V is TRBV10-1 and J is TRBJ2-7; no definite D call. This CDR3 spans 16 amino acids. The germline CDR1 and CDR2 sequences are WNHNN and SYGVQD (reference sequence). Trimming took off 4 bases at V and 5 bases at J, with 21 bases between the two ends. The DNA for the CDR3 is TGCGCCAGCAGTGTCCAGCCCCGGAGCCCGACCCACGAGCAGTACTTC. It specifies CASSVQPRSPTHEQYF.

The V call is TRBV5-1, the J call TRBJ2-2, with 11 bases matching TRBD2. From germline, CDR1 is SGHRS and CDR2 YFSETQ. This CDR3 comprises 15 residues. Trimming cost V 2 bases and J 6 bases; bases outside gene matches: 3. The CDR3 DNA follows: TGCGCCAGCAGCTTAACTAGCGGGAGACCCGGGGAGCTGTTTTTT. It specifies CASSLTSGRPGELFF.

This chain links TRBV19 with TRBJ1-6; 7 bases are shared with TRBD1. The germline CDR1 and CDR2 sequences are LNHDA and SQIVND (reference sequence). After removal of 0 bases from V and 9 bases from J, the junction contained 11 bases not matched to a gene. CDR3 length: 17 residues. CDR3 protein: CASSIDRRGPGASPLHF. The CDR3 DNA reads TGTGCCAGTAGTATAGATCGGAGGGGGCCGGGTGCTTCACCCCTCCACTTT. Based on the CDR3 plus reference TRBV19 and TRBJ1-6, the full variable domain is DGGITQSPKYLFRKEGQNVTLSCEQNLNHDAMYWYRQDPGQGLRLIYYSQIVNDFQKGDIAEGYSVSREKKESFPLTVTSAQKNPTAFYLCASSIDRRGPGASPLHFGNGTRLTVT.

The V call is TRBV7-9, the J call TRBJ1-1; 8 positions match TRBD1. Germline trimming cut 1 base from V and 7 bases from J; bases unmatched to any gene: 5. The CDR3 has 14 amino acids. Germline loops: CDR1 SEHNR, CDR2 FQNEAQ (reference sequence). As DNA, the CDR3 is TGTGCCAGCAGCTTAGATGGACAGGGAATTGAAGCTTTCTTT. This codes for CASSLDGQGIEAFF.

This clone was found a few times. This chain uses TRBV7-2 with TRBJ1-1, with D uncertain. Per the germline V gene, CDR1 is SGHTA and CDR2 is FQGNSA. Trimming shortened V by 5 bases and J by 6 bases, and 16 bases separated the two germline ends. The CDR3 consists of 14 residues. The CDR3 reads CASSPTSITAEAFF. The CDR3, as DNA: TGTGCCAGCAGCCCTACGTCAATCACAGCTGAAGCTTTCTTT.

The rearrangement uses TRBV2 and TRBJ1-4, with 10 bases matching TRBD1. The V gene's germline CDR1 is SNHLY and CDR2 FYNNEI. The CDR3 extends over 16 amino acids. The trim removed 6 bases at V and 8 bases at J, leaving 12 bases unmatched. The CDR3 is CASRRRDRGWREKLFF. The CDR3, as DNA: TGTGCCAGCAGACGACGGGACAGGGGTTGGAGGGAAAAACTGTTTTTT.

J is TRBJ1-2 and V is TRBV5-1; D not resolved. The CDR3 covers 15 residues. CDR1 is SGHRS, CDR2 YFSETQ, per germline. V shed 6 bases and J shed 1 base, with 16 bases lying between them. Here the CDR3 reads CASNPAIGDNYGYTF. The CDR3 DNA follows: TGCGCCAGCAACCCTGCGATCGGGGATAACTATGGCTACACCTTC.

This chain links TRBV25-1 with TRBJ1-3; D not resolved. Germline-derived CDR1 and CDR2 are MGHDK and SYGVNS. CDR3 length equals 16 residues. The V end was cut by 4 bases, the J end by 1 base, with 14 bases between. The CDR3 region is CASSGGLTRSGNTIYF. In DNA, the CDR3 is TGTGCCAGCAGTGGCGGGCTCACTCGTTCTGGAAACACCATATATTTT.

This rearrangement joins TRBV28 to TRBJ2-2; maybe TRBD2 (5 bases). The CDR3 runs to 16 residues. The V end was cut by 2 bases, the J end by 3 bases, with 13 bases between. The germline gives CDR1 MDHEN, CDR2 SYDVKM. The CDR3: CASSLGVGGHTGELFF. CDR3 nucleotide sequence: TGTGCCAGCAGTTTAGGGGTGGGCGGGCACACCGGGGAGCTGTTTTTT.